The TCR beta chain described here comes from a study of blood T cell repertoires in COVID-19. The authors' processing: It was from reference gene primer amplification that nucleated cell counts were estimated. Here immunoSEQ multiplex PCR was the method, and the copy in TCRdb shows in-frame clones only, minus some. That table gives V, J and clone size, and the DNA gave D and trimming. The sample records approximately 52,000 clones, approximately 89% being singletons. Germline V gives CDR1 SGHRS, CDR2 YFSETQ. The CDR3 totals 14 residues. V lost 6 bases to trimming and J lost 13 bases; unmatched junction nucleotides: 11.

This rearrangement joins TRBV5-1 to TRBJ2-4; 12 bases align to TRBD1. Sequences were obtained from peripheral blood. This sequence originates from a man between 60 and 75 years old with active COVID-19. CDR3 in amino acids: CASTAGTGGGQQYF. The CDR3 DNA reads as TGCGCCAGCACCGCCGGGACAGGGGGCGGTCAACAGTACTTC.